This TCR beta chain was identified in a study of T cell responses to AZD1222 COVID-19 vaccine. Across the whole study: Samples with a second dose at about 4 or about 12 weeks were pooled together.

Details on this clone: Its antigen remains unidentified.

Clones were read by immunoSEQ multiplex PCR, and TCRdb kept only the in-frame ones, dropping some. Among some 140,000 clones listed, 93% were seen once. Study outcomes and limitations: Only five or six people who got AZD1222 tested seropositive at baseline. Spike-specific TCR depth and breadth grew after two AZD1222 doses.

Trimming left V 2 bases short and J 8 bases short, with 9 bases between. Germline lookup yields CDR1 SGHTA and CDR2 FQGNSA. CDR3 length: 13 residues. V gene TRBV7-2 combines with J gene TRBJ2-2; the D is unclear. The clonotype originates from an adult in good health. The source material was peripheral blood, sampled on day 0 of AZD1222 vaccination. CDR3 sequence (DNA): TGTGCCAGCAGCTTAATAGTCGCTGGGGAGCTGTTTTTT. Protein sequence: CASSLIVAGELFF. Full variable domain (outside the CDR3, taken from reference TRBV7-2 and TRBJ2-2): GAGVSQSPSNKVTEKGKDVELRCDPISGHTALYWYRQSLGQGLEFLIYFQGNSAPDKSGLPSDRFSAERTGGSVSTLTIQRTQQEDSAVYLCASSLIVAGELFFGEGSRLTVL.